These 27 T cell receptor beta chains were sequenced from one sample in a study of blood T cell repertoires in COVID-19. Data came from immunoSEQ multiplex PCR; TCRdb stores just in-frame clones and leaves some out. This repertoire shows around 390,000 clones, around 87% found once; its top ten account for around 10%. Sample: PBMCs or T cells enriched from blood (not recorded which). These receptors were obtained from a woman between 45 and 65 years old who had recovered from COVID-19.

The chain combines TRBV9 with TRBJ2-6; 8 nucleotides align to TRBD1. Trimming cost V 3 bases and J 4 bases; bases outside gene matches: 9. The CDR3 is made up of 17 amino acids. The germline V gene encodes CDR1 SGDLS and CDR2 YYNGEE. The CDR3 coding sequence is TGTGCCAGCAGCGAAGGGACAGGTGGGGTGGGGGCCAACGTCCTGACTTTC. Translation: CASSEGTGGVGANVLTF.

This chain connects TRBV19 to TRBJ2-7, with D perhaps TRBD1 (5 bases). Trimming pared 5 bases from V and 2 bases from J, leaving 16 bases between. CDR3 length: 15 amino acids. Per the germline V gene, CDR1 is LNHDA and CDR2 is SQIVND (reference sequence). In DNA form, the CDR3 reads TGTGCCAGTAGTCCCGCTGGTCAAGGGGCCTACGAGCAGTACTTC. This gives the protein CASSPAGQGAYEQYF.

DNA for the CDR3: TGTGCCAGTAGTACCCTACAGAGAAACACTGAAGCTTTCTTT. This translates into CASSTLQRNTEAFF. This chain joins TRBV19 and TRBJ1-1, with unresolved D. The CDR3 length is 14 residues. Deletions cut 4 bases from V and 2 bases from J, with 11 bases between. Germline V gene sequence: CDR1 LNHDA, CDR2 SQIVND (reference sequence). Full variable domain (remainder filled in from reference TRBV19 and TRBJ1-1): DGGITQSPKYLFRKEGQNVTLSCEQNLNHDAMYWYRQDPGQGLRLIYYSQIVNDFQKGDIAEGYSVSREKKESFPLTVTSAQKNPTAFYLCASSTLQRNTEAFFGQGTRLTVV.

This chain joins TRBV2 and TRBJ2-1, with TRBD2 matching 16 bases. V shed 4 bases and J 8 bases; nucleotides not matched to a gene: 14. In germline, CDR1 is SNHLY, CDR2 FYNNEI. This CDR3 spans 19 amino acids. The CDR3 loop is CASSGHAGTSGGASDEQFF. CDR3 nucleotide sequence: TGTGCCAGCAGTGGTCACGCCGGGACTAGCGGGGGGGCTTCGGATGAGCAGTTCTTC.

The chain carries TRBV19 and TRBJ2-3; D possibly corresponds to TRBD1 (6 bases). Per the germline V gene, CDR1 is LNHDA and CDR2 is SQIVND (reference sequence). This CDR3 spans 16 amino acids. The V gene lost 3 bases and the J gene lost 6 bases, with 19 bases spanning the gap. The CDR3 nucleotides are TGTGCCAGTAGTATTGTGGACAGCCCTGGGTTTGATACGCAGTATTTT. Translated: CASSIVDSPGFDTQYF.

The chain joins TRBV12-5 to TRBJ1-1; D remains unclear. Germline-derived CDR1 and CDR2 are LGHNT and FRNRAP. The CDR3 runs 12 residues. The V gene lost 0 bases and the J gene lost 4 bases, with 3 bases spanning the gap. The CDR3 DNA sequence: TGTGCTAGTGGTTTGGTTATCACTGAAGCTTTCTTT. This translates into CASGLVITEAFF.

The chain combines TRBV7-6 with TRBJ2-1; 9 nucleotides line up with TRBD2. The CDR3 consists of 15 residues. Germline V lookup: CDR1 SGHVS, CDR2 FNYEAQ. Unmatched junction bases numbered 9, after V lost 2 bases and J lost 10 bases. CDR3 loop: CASSLLAGVQEEQFF. CDR3 in DNA: TGTGCCAGCAGCTTATTAGCGGGGGTTCAGGAGGAGCAGTTCTTC. Combining the CDR3 with reference TRBV7-6 and TRBJ2-1 gives the whole variable domain GAGVSQSPRYKVTKRGQDVALRCDPISGHVSLYWYRQALGQGPEFLTYFNYEAQQDKSGLPNDRFSAERPEGSISTLTIQRTEQRDSAMYRCASSLLAGVQEEQFFGPGTRLTVL.

The chain recombines TRBV3-1 (or the pseudogene TRBV3-2) with TRBJ1-3, with D possibly TRBD1 on 6 matching bases. Trimming pared 4 bases from V and 0 bases from J, leaving 16 bases between. The CDR3 length is 17 residues. Germline V lookup: CDR1 LGHDT, CDR2 YNNKEL (reference sequence). CDR3 loop: CASSLEQTGISGNTIYF. The CDR3 DNA is TGTGCCAGCAGCCTTGAGCAGACAGGCATCTCTGGAAACACCATATATTTT.

This chain uses TRBV28 with TRBJ1-1; weak D call: TRBD1 (5 bases). CDR3 length: 16 amino acids. V gave up 3 bases and J gave up 0 bases, with 14 bases separating them. Germline assignment: CDR1 MDHEN and CDR2 SYDVKM. CDR3 residues: CASSFASGGVNTEAFF. The CDR3 DNA reads as TGTGCCAGCAGTTTCGCCTCCGGAGGGGTGAACACTGAAGCTTTCTTT. Full variable domain (missing parts from reference TRBV28 and TRBJ1-1): DVKVTQSSRYLVKRTGEKVFLECVQDMDHENMFWYRQDPGLGLRLIYFSYDVKMKEKGDIPEGYSVSREKKERFSLILESASTNQTSMYLCASSFASGGVNTEAFFGQGTRLTVV.

This rearrangement joins TRBV2 to TRBJ1-3; TRBD1 is a possible D gene (6 bases). The CDR3 is made up of 14 amino acids. Germline lookup yields CDR1 SNHLY and CDR2 FYNNEI. The ends were cut back, 3 bases at V and 5 bases at J, with 11 bases in the middle. In nucleotides, the CDR3 is TGTGCCAGCAGTGATGGGGGGGCCAGAAACACCATATATTTT. This codes for CASSDGGARNTIYF.

The rearrangement joins TRBV2 to TRBJ1-2, with 7 bases identical to TRBD1. V shed 11 bases, J shed 6 bases, and the junction held 12 bases outside the gene matches. Germline V gives CDR1 SNHLY, CDR2 FYNNEI. The CDR3 consists of 13 residues. This CDR3 reads CAGRFEGAHGYTF. The CDR3 nucleotides are TGTGCCGGAAGATTCGAGGGGGCGCATGGCTACACCTTC.

J is TRBJ1-1 and V is TRBV4-1, with D hard to call. CDR3 length equals 15 residues. Trimming removed 0 bases from V and 8 bases from J, with 16 bases in between. Germline CDR1 MGHRA, CDR2 YSYEKL. The CDR3 reads CASSQDPLGLSEAFF. The CDR3 nucleotides are TGCGCCAGCAGCCAAGATCCACTCGGGTTGTCCGAAGCTTTCTTT.

The chain joins TRBV5-1 to TRBJ1-4, with D possibly being TRBD1 (5 bases). The germline gives CDR1 SGHRS, CDR2 YFSETQ. This CDR3 has 14 amino acids. The V end lost 4 bases, the J end lost 5 bases, and 12 bases lay between the germline ends. CDR3 nucleotide sequence: TGCGCCAGCAGCCCGGGACTAATCAATGAAAAACTGTTTTTT. It codes for CASSPGLINEKLFF.

V is TRBV27 and J is TRBJ2-1; the match to TRBD1 covers 8 bases. The CDR3 runs to 15 residues. After removal of 5 bases from V and 5 bases from J, the junction contained 8 bases not matched to a gene. The germline V gene has CDR1 MNHEY and CDR2 SMNVEV (reference sequence). Here the CDR3 DNA reads TGTGCCAGCAGTGTCGACAGGGGACACCACAATGAGCAGTTCTTC. Its protein is CASSVDRGHHNEQFF.

This rearrangement joins TRBV18 to TRBJ1-4; D possibly corresponds to TRBD1 (6 bases). The germline gives CDR1 KGHSH, CDR2 LQKENI. The length of the CDR3 is 14 residues. Between the trimmed V and J ends, which lost 3 bases and 2 bases, there was a span of 7 bases. DNA of the CDR3: TGTGCCAGCTCACCTAGGGGGACTAATGAAAAACTGTTTTTT. Its translation is CASSPRGTNEKLFF.

CDR3 sequence: CASSAPGQGLTQYF. CDR3 sequence (DNA): TGTGCCAGCAGCGCGCCGGGACAGGGACTTACGCAGTATTTT. The chain uses TRBV11-2 and TRBJ2-3, with TRBD1 matching 9 bases. The germline gives CDR1 SGHAT, CDR2 FQNNGV. Losses at the gene ends were 5 bases for V and 8 bases for J; bases not matched to a gene: 8. The CDR3 consists of 14 residues.

The chain is built from TRBV7-2 and TRBJ2-1; no reliable D call. The CDR3 is 13 residues long. Looked up from germline, CDR1 is SGHTA and CDR2 is FQGNSA. Trimming left V 5 bases short and J 13 bases short, with 18 bases between. DNA for the CDR3: TGTGCCAGCAGCGAAGATGTACTCTCGCGACAGTTCTTC. As protein: CASSEDVLSRQFF.

This clone was counted a single time. The chain uses TRBV2 and TRBJ1-3, with D possibly being TRBD1 (5 bases). CDR1 and CDR2 (germline): SNHLY, FYNNEI. CDR3 length: 17 residues. Trimming shortened V by 8 bases and J by 0 bases, and 20 bases separated the two germline ends. The CDR3 DNA reads as TGTGCCAGCCGTCCCATGCGGGGCCCCAGCTCTGGAAACACCATATATTTT. Its translation is CASRPMRGPSSGNTIYF.

The V gene is TRBV27, the J gene TRBJ1-5; possibly TRBD1 for D (5 bases). V lost 5 bases and J lost 6, with 20 bases in between. This CDR3 has 16 amino acids. Germline V CDR1 and CDR2: MNHEY, SMNVEV (reference sequence). For the CDR3, the DNA is TGTGCCAGCAGTCCCCGGACATACGTCACCACTCAGCCCCAGCATTTT. Protein product: CASSPRTYVTTQPQHF.

V is TRBV6-5 and J is TRBJ1-2; unclear D gene. Germline V gene sequence: CDR1 MNHEY, CDR2 SVGAGI. Trimming left V 0 bases short and J 4 bases short, with 12 bases between. The CDR3 is 15 residues long. The CDR3 spells CASSYSGHRLYGYTF. CDR3 coding DNA: TGTGCCAGCAGTTACTCTGGGCACCGGCTCTATGGCTACACCTTC.

This clone was detected once. V gene TRBV11-3 combines with J gene TRBJ2-3; 12 bases are a match to TRBD2. The CDR3 consists of 16 residues. Germline V lookup: CDR1 SGHNT, CDR2 YENEEA. J gave up 3 bases and V 4 bases, and 5 bases lay outside the gene matches. Here the CDR3 DNA reads TGTGCCAGCAGCTCGCTAGCGGGGGGGCCGACAGATACGCAGTATTTT. As protein: CASSSLAGGPTDTQYF.

This chain joins TRBV12-5 and TRBJ2-2; the D is unclear. This CDR3 contains 15 residues. Germline CDR1 and CDR2: LGHNT and FRNRAP. V lost 3 bases, J lost 5 bases, and 13 bases lay in between. The CDR3 region has the DNA TGTGCTAGTGGTTTCCCGCTAGGCGCTACCGGGGAGCTGTTTTTT. This encodes CASGFPLGATGELFF.

The chain links TRBV6-5 to TRBJ2-1, with 9 nucleotides matching TRBD2. Losses at the gene ends were 5 bases for V and 8 bases for J; bases not matched to a gene: 10. This CDR3 comprises 15 residues. Germline CDR1 reads MNHEY; CDR2 reads SVGAGI. In DNA form, the CDR3 reads TGTGCCAGCAGTCCCGTGGCGGGGGGGCATCATGAGCAGTTCTTC. Protein sequence: CASSPVAGGHHEQFF.

The gene calls are TRBV6-1 and TRBJ2-7; 11 nucleotides line up with TRBD2. CDR3 length: 17 amino acids. Germline CDR1 is MNHNS and CDR2 is SASEGT. V trimming: 2 bases; J trimming: 0 bases; junction bases outside the gene matches: 6. CDR3 protein: CASSEKTSGALSYEQYF. The CDR3 DNA reads as TGTGCCAGCAGTGAAAAGACTAGCGGGGCGCTCTCCTACGAGCAGTACTTC.

This clone was recorded only once. The junction does not match germline at one end; this may be a read error. This chain uses TRBV7-7 with TRBJ2-1; 9 bases fit TRBD2. The CDR3 consists of 19 residues. CDR1 and CDR2 (germline): SSHAT, FNYEAQ (reference sequence). CDR3 in amino acids: CASSSREASGAYSYNEQFF. For the CDR3, the DNA is TGTGCTAGCAGCTCTCGGGAGGCTAGCGGGGCTTACTCCTACAATGAGCAGTTCTTC.

The chain combines TRBV6-1 with TRBJ2-1; 10 bases are shared with TRBD1. The CDR3 covers 17 residues. Germline values: CDR1 MNHNS, CDR2 SASEGT. J gave up 4 bases and V 2 bases, and 8 bases lay outside the gene matches. CDR3 amino acids: CASSELRTGGLYNEQFF. CDR3 DNA: TGTGCCAGCAGTGAACTGAGGACAGGGGGGCTATACAATGAGCAGTTCTTC.

This clone was observed a single time. V and J are TRBV5-1 and TRBJ2-1, with 11 bases aligning to TRBD1. The CDR3 spans 13 residues. Germline V lookup: CDR1 SGHRS, CDR2 YFSETQ. V trimming: 3 bases; J trimming: 7 bases; junction bases outside the gene matches: 0. The CDR3 DNA sequence: TGCGCCAGCAGCTGGGACAGGGGGAATGAGCAGTTCTTC. Translated, it gives CASSWDRGNEQFF.